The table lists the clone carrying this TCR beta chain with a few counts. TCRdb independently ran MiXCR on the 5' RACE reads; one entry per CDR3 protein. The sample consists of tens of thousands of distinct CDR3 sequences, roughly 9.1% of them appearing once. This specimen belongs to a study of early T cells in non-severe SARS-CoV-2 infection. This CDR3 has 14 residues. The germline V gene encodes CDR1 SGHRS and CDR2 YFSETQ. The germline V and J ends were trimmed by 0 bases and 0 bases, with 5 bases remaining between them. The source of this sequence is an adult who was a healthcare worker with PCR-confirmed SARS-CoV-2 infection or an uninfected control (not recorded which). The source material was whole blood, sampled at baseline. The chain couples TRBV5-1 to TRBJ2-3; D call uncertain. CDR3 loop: CASSLATSTDTQYF. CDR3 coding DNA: TGCGCCAGCAGCTTGGCGACCAGCACAGATACGCAGTATTTT.